This T cell receptor beta chain came from a study of graft-versus-host responses after intestinal transplantation. Approximately 200,000 CFSE-labeled responder cells were plated with approximately 200,000 irradiated, violet-dye-labeled stimulator cells. The CDR3 totals 17 residues. TCRdb keeps only in-frame clones here, not all; method: immunoSEQ multiplex PCR. The repertoire holds 21,000 or so clones, with about 57% as singletons. The input for sequencing was alloreactive CD4+ T cells from a mixed lymphocyte reaction culture, taken before intestinal transplant. Subset reported: CFSE-low proliferating T cells sorted from roughly six-day pre-transplant mixed lymphocyte reaction (GvH or HvG direction). The sequence was collected from a human patient who received an intestinal transplant. The chain links TRBV21-1 to TRBJ1-5. TRBV21-1 corresponds to a pseudogene. CDR3 sequence: CASSGTLATLAHQPQHF. As DNA, the CDR3 is TGTGCCAGCAGCGGTACGTTAGCTACATTGGCTCATCAGCCCCAGCATTTT.